Listed below are T cell receptor beta chains from one sample, sequenced in a study of shared clonotypes between healthy human individuals. Data came from immunoSEQ multiplex PCR; TCRdb stores just in-frame clones and leaves some out. The sample gives fewer than 650,000 clones, about 79% of which show up once; over 10% is in the top ten. Material: PBMCs. The receptors here all came from a woman aged 40-49 years in good health. Some clones in this sample may be carry-over from other donors' samples. CDR3s include the opening cysteine and the closing phenylalanine or tryptophan. D genes are given only for firm matches. Clone size is not always given. Where it is, it says once, few, many or a class for expanded clones.

TRBV28	TRBJ2-3	TRBD2	once	TGTGCCAGCAGTTACCGGACTAGCATCGGAGATACGCAGTATTTT	CASSYRTSIGDTQYF
TRBV28	TRBJ1-2	.	.	TGTGCCAGCAGACCCCAGAACTATGGCTACACCTTC	CASRPQNYGYTF
TRBV7-6	TRBJ2-1	.	many	TGTGCCAGCAGCAGCCGACTAGTGGCTGAGCAGTTCTTC	CASSSRLVAEQFF
TRBV7-2	TRBJ2-3	.	.	TGTGCCAGCAGCTTAGTGGCCGAGAACACAGATACGCAGTATTTT	CASSLVAENTDTQYF
TRBV6-5	TRBJ1-1	TRBD1	.	TGTGCCAGCAGTTACAGCACAGGGGGTGACACTGAAGCTTTCTTT	CASSYSTGGDTEAFF
TRBV16	TRBJ2-1	.	.	TGTGCCAGCAGCCAATCAAGATGGGGCAATGAGCAGTTCTTC	CASSQSRWGNEQFF
TRBV9	TRBJ2-1	.	few	TGTGCCAGCAGCGTAGACAATGAGCAGTTCTTC	CASSVDNEQFF
TRBV6-5	TRBJ1-3	.	.	TGTGCCAGCCAAACCTCTGGAAACACCATATATTTT	CASQTSGNTIYF
TRBV9	TRBJ1-5	.	few	TGTGCCAGCAGCGTAGGTACAGGCAATCAGCCCCAGCATTTT	CASSVGTGNQPQHF
TRBV30	TRBJ2-6	.	.	TGTGCCTGGACTCAGGGCTCTGGGGCCAACGTCCTGACTTTC	CAWTQGSGANVLTF
TRBV27	TRBJ1-4	TRBD1	.	TGTGCCAGCAGTCCAAACAGACAGGGGGATCATGAAAAACTGTTTTTT	CASSPNRQGDHEKLFF
TRBV2	TRBJ2-2	.	.	TGTGCCAGCAGTCCCCGGAGGGGAACGAACACCGGGGAGCTGTTTTTT	CASSPRRGTNTGELFF
TRBV4-2	TRBJ1-1	TRBD1	few	TGTGCCAGCAGCCAACCCGGGACAGATAACACTGAAGCTTTCTTT	CASSQPGTDNTEAFF
TRBV2	TRBJ2-2	TRBD2	.	TGTGCCAGCAGTAGACTAGCGGGAGGGACCGGGGAGCTGTTTTTT	CASSRLAGGTGELFF